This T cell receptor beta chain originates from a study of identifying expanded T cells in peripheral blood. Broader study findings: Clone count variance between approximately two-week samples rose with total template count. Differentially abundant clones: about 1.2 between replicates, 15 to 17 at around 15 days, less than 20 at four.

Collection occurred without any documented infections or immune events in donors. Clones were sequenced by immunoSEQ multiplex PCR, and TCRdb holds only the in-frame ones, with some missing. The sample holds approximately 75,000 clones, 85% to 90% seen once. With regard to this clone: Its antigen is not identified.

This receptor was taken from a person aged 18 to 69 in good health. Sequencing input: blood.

The CDR3 protein is CATEQGGYQETQYF. The CDR3 DNA reads TGTGCCACCGAACAGGGCGGGTACCAAGAGACCCAGTACTTC. J is TRBJ2-5 and V is TRBV6-1; TRBD1 is a possible D gene (6 bases). V was clipped by 10 bases and J by 0 bases, with 15 bases between them. Germline CDR1 is MNHNS and CDR2 is SASEGT. CDR3 size: 14 residues.